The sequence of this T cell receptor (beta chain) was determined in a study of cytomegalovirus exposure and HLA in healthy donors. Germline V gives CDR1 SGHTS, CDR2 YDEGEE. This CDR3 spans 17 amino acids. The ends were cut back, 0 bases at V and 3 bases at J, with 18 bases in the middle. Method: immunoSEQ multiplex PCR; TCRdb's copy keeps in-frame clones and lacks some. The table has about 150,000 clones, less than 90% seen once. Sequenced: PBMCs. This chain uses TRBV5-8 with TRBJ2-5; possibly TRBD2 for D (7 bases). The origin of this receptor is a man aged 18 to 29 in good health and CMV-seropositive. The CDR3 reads CASSLVGSGGRKETQYF. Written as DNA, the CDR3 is TGTGCCAGCAGCTTGGTGGGGTCGGGGGGCCGAAAAGAGACCCAGTACTTC.